The source of this TCR beta chain is a study of technical replicates of blood from a handful of donors. The CDR3 runs 14 residues. From germline, CDR1 is MNHNS and CDR2 SASEGT. V gave up 6 bases and J gave up 5 bases; unmatched junction bases: 9. The assay was immunoSEQ multiplex PCR, and TCRdb's table has in-frame clones only and misses some. The sample consists of some 15,000 clones, about four fifths of them appearing once. The source of this sequence is a human donor in good health. Some clones in this sample may be carry-over from other donors' samples. The sequencing input was PBMCs. The rearrangement joins TRBV6-1 to TRBJ2-5; 7 bases agree with TRBD1. This CDR3 is CASRGTVTMETQYF. Here the CDR3 DNA reads TGTGCCAGCAGAGGGACAGTAACGATGGAGACCCAGTACTTC.